This TCR beta chain was sequenced during a study of blood T cells in healthy people across ages. The CDR3 is 13 residues long. V lost 5 bases and J lost 6, with 8 bases in between. Germline loops: CDR1 SEHNR, CDR2 FQNEAQ (reference sequence). Broader study findings: Per million T cells, the diversity of TCR beta decreased roughly linearly as age advanced.

The total RNA that was extracted per sample amounted to at least 6 micrograms. With regard to this clonotype: What it binds is not known.

A J-beta primer mix and a sample-barcoded 5' primer were used in a second PCR of roughly 6 to 11 cycles. Each CDR3 protein is one row after TCRdb ran MiXCR on the 5' RACE reads. Among about 760,000 distinct CDR3 sequences listed, just under 25% were seen once. This same sample was also part of a study on T cells of mothers and their children. That source adds: A few healthy Caucasian mothers gave samples, and so did their six children. Sample barcodes plus 2-4 random nucleotides came from the M1S primer.

This chain connects TRBV7-9 to TRBJ1-6; D unresolved. This clonotype was obtained from a boy between 10 and 17 years old in good health. The sequenced material came from blood. This chain's CDR3 is CASSLPSNSPLHF. CDR3 in DNA: TGTGCCAGCAGCCTTCCTAGTAATTCACCCCTCCACTTT.